These 28 T cell receptor beta chains share one sample of origin, sequenced in a study of CD4 and CD8 cells across lung adenocarcinoma regions. One entry per CDR3 protein results from TCRdb running MiXCR on the PCR reads. The sample gives around 20,000 distinct CDR3 sequences, more than 45% of which show up once; roughly 19% is in the top ten. Material: CD4+ T cells from the margin of a lung tumor. The receptors come from a male donor with lung adenocarcinoma. The CD4 and CD8 labels of this study may be unreliable.

This clonotype turned up a few times. The V call is TRBV6-1, the J call TRBJ2-1; 10 positions agree with TRBD2. Germline V gives CDR1 MNHNS, CDR2 SASEGT. The V and J ends lost 6 bases and 0 bases, in that order; junction bases with no gene match: 5. This CDR3 contains 16 residues. CDR3 coding DNA: TGTGCCAGCAGAAAAGCTAGCGGGGGCTCCTACAATGAGCAGTTCTTC. It specifies CASRKASGGSYNEQFF.

The sample holds many counts of this clonotype. With a much larger clone just one base away, this may be a read error. The rearrangement uses TRBV6-1 and TRBJ2-1; 8 bases fit TRBD1. CDR1 MNHNS and CDR2 SASEGT come from the germline V gene. With 3 bases clipped from V and 10 bases from J, the junction kept 14 bases outside the gene matches. This CDR3 has 16 residues. The CDR3 DNA follows: TGTGCCAGCAGTGACCCCCGGACAGGGAGGTCATACGAGCAGTTCTTC. Protein product: CASSDPRTGRSYEQFF.

The rearrangement uses TRBV6-1 and TRBJ2-5; D assignment may be TRBD1 or TRBD2 (6 bases each). CDR3 length: 19 residues. Trimming pared 2 bases from V and 3 bases from J, leaving 25 bases between. CDR1 and CDR2 (germline): MNHNS, SASEGT. The chain's CDR3 is CASSEFAGLGGLDKETQYF. CDR3 sequence (DNA): TGTGCCAGCAGTGAATTCGCGGGGCTCGGGGGCCTTGACAAAGAGACCCAGTACTTC.

The chain is built from TRBV6-1 and TRBJ2-1, with D perhaps matching TRBD1 or TRBD2 (5 bases each). V was cut by 5 bases and J by 7 bases, with 21 bases left in between. Germline V gene lookup returns CDR1 MNHNS and CDR2 SASEGT. This CDR3 is built from 16 residues. CDR3 DNA sequence: TGTGCCAGCAGTCTAAGGGGAGACCCGGATAGGAATGAGCAGTTCTTC. Amino acids: CASSLRGDPDRNEQFF.

Notes on this clonotype: At one end the junction does not follow the germline gene, possibly because of a read error. The chain uses TRBV6-1 and TRBJ2-5; 11 nucleotides agree with TRBD1. Germline CDR1 MNHNS, CDR2 SASEGT. CDR3 size: 16 residues. The CDR3 sequence is CASSHEGTGGTKSQYF. The DNA for the CDR3 is TGTGCCAGCAGCCACGAGGGGACAGGGGGGACAAAGTCCCAGTATTTC.

This clonotype was observed many times. This chain joins TRBV10-2 and TRBJ1-2, with TRBD1 matching 8 bases. V lost 8 bases, J lost 6 bases, and 14 bases stayed unmatched. This CDR3 region has 15 residues. The germline gives CDR1 WSHSY, CDR2 SAAADI. CDR3 sequence: CASLRTGSTRDGYTF. CDR3 nucleotide sequence: TGCGCCAGCCTAAGGACAGGGAGCACACGTGATGGCTACACCTTC.

This clonotype turned up a few times. The chain couples TRBV27 to TRBJ2-3; perhaps TRBD1 as D (5 bases). With 10 bases removed from V and 1 base from J, the gap between germline ends came to 15 bases. Germline V lookup: CDR1 MNHEY, CDR2 SMNVEV (reference sequence). The CDR3 contains 14 residues. This CDR3 is CANNRLRGTDTQYF. Here the CDR3 DNA reads TGTGCCAACAACAGGCTTAGGGGCACAGATACGCAGTATTTT.

By share, this clonotype counts as medium-sized (0.01 to 0.1%). The V and J genes are TRBV6-1 and TRBJ2-3, with D perhaps given as TRBD1 or TRBD2 (5 bases each). The length of the CDR3 is 18 residues. Trimming took 4 bases from V and 6 from J, leaving 26 bases between them. Germline lookup yields CDR1 MNHNS and CDR2 SASEGT. CDR3: CASSVRDRAPLEVDTQYF. The DNA of the CDR3 is TGTGCCAGCAGTGTCCGGGACCGTGCCCCATTAGAGGTGGATACGCAGTATTTT.

V usage is TRBV27 and J usage is TRBJ2-1; weak D call: TRBD2 (5 bases). The V gene lost 5 bases and the J gene lost 8 bases, with 10 bases spanning the gap. Germline values: CDR1 MNHEY, CDR2 SMNVEV (reference sequence). CDR3 size: 12 residues. The CDR3 here is CASSRGAHEQFF. The CDR3 DNA reads TGTGCCAGCAGTCGGGGTGCGCATGAGCAGTTCTTC.

This clonotype appeared a few times. Since a much larger clone is just one base distant, this may be a read error. The chain links TRBV6-1 to TRBJ2-1; the D gene is possibly TRBD1 (6 bases). The J call could be wrong; TRBJ2-7 is a better fit for the DNA end. CDR3 length: 16 amino acids. From germline, CDR1 is MNHNS and CDR2 SASEGT. The CDR3 protein is CASRQPGVPSYNEQYF. The CDR3 coding sequence is TGTGCCAGCAGACAACCAGGGGTCCCCTCCTACAATGAGCAGTACTTC.

Note on this clonotype: At one end, the junction sequence differs from germline, possibly due to a read error. CDR3 nucleotide sequence: TGTGCGAGTGGAGGGGACCGTCACCCAGATACCCAGTACTTC. Protein product: CASGGDRHPDTQYF. The chain recombines TRBV12-5 with TRBJ2-5; D is possibly TRBD2 (6 bases). Germline values: CDR1 LGHNT, CDR2 FRNRAP. This CDR3 is 14 amino acids long.

This clonotype has ten or more counts. This sequence joins TRBV6-1 and TRBJ1-4; D gene unclear. Germline V lookup: CDR1 MNHNS, CDR2 SASEGT. The ends were cut back, 10 bases at V and 4 bases at J, with 13 bases in the middle. The CDR3 consists of 13 residues. This CDR3 reads CATTGLYNEKLFF. The CDR3 region has the DNA TGTGCCACAACGGGCCTATATAATGAAAAACTGTTTTTT.

This clonotype was counted at least ten times. The genes are TRBV6-1 and TRBJ1-4; tentative D call: TRBD1 (5 bases). CDR3 length: 12 residues. The V gene's germline CDR1 is MNHNS and CDR2 SASEGT. V lost 8 bases, J lost 8 bases, and 12 bases lay in between. This chain's CDR3 is CASLGAGEKLFF. DNA of the CDR3: TGTGCCAGCCTCGGTGCAGGGGAAAAACTGTTTTTT.

V usage is TRBV6-5 and J usage is TRBJ2-1, with 8 bases identical to TRBD1. V shed 2 bases, J shed 4 bases, and the junction held 16 bases outside the gene matches. The CDR3 extends over 19 amino acids. In germline, CDR1 is MNHEY, CDR2 SVGAGI. The CDR3 DNA reads TGTGCCAGCAGTTACCACAGGGGGAGTTCAAAGGGGAATTACAATGAGCAGTTCTTC. It encodes CASSYHRGSSKGNYNEQFF.

V gene TRBV27 combines with J gene TRBJ2-5; D is possibly TRBD1 or TRBD2 (5 bases each). This CDR3 is 17 amino acids long. Per germline, CDR1 MNHEY and CDR2 SMNVEV (reference sequence). V was cut by 5 bases and J by 8 bases, with 27 bases left in between. CDR3 sequence (DNA): TGTGCCAGCAGTCCGGGGCGACGGGGTTGTGACCCAGATACCCAGTACTTC. This encodes CASSPGRRGCDPDTQYF.

This chain joins TRBV9 and TRBJ2-1, with 7 bases that match TRBD2. Germline loops: CDR1 SGDLS, CDR2 YYNGEE. This CDR3 spans 14 amino acids. Unmatched junction bases numbered 1, after V lost 2 bases and J lost 2 bases. This CDR3 is CASSVGGAYNEQFF. Here the CDR3 DNA reads TGTGCCAGCAGCGTTGGGGGGGCCTACAATGAGCAGTTCTTC. Full variable domain (outside the CDR3, taken from reference TRBV9 and TRBJ2-1): DSGVTQTPKHLITATGQRVTLRCSPRSGDLSVYWYQQSLDQGLQFLIQYYNGEERAKGNILERFSAQQFPDLHSELNLSSLELGDSALYFCASSVGGAYNEQFFGPGTRLTVL.

This rearrangement joins TRBV10-3 to TRBJ2-7; 8 bases agree with TRBD1. V trimming: 11 bases; J trimming: 2 bases; junction bases outside the gene matches: 8. The CDR3 is 13 amino acids. CDR1 is ENHRY and CDR2 is SYGVKD in the germline V gene. DNA of the CDR3: TGTGCCGTAAGAAGGACAGGGACCTACGAGCAGTACTTC. This gives the protein CAVRRTGTYEQYF.

The rearrangement joins TRBV6-1 to TRBJ1-3, with TRBD1 identical over 10 bases. The V gene's germline CDR1 is MNHNS and CDR2 SASEGT. This CDR3 spans 16 amino acids. The V and J ends lost 6 bases and 3 bases, in that order; junction bases with no gene match: 8. The DNA of the CDR3 is TGTGCCAGCAGGCTTTCCGGGGACAGGGGTGGAAACACCATATATTTT. It translates to CASRLSGDRGGNTIYF.

The chain carries TRBV10-3 and TRBJ2-3; D possibly corresponds to TRBD1 (5 bases). The end of the DNA fits TRBJ2-7 better, so the J call may be wrong. The CDR3 consists of 14 residues. Germline values: CDR1 ENHRY, CDR2 SYGVKD. The CDR3 sequence is CAGRFFGDPETQYF. The CDR3 DNA sequence: TGTGCGGGGCGCTTTTTCGGTGACCCAGAGACGCAGTACTTC.

This clonotype was detected ten times or more. The chain uses TRBV6-5 and TRBJ1-2, with TRBD1 identical over 7 bases. The CDR3 runs to 14 residues. From germline, CDR1 is MNHEY and CDR2 SVGAGI. With V trimmed by 4 bases and J by 4 bases, 6 bases remained unmatched. CDR3 amino acids: CASSSGGTSYGYTF. For the CDR3, the DNA is TGTGCCAGCAGTTCAGGGGGAACCTCCTATGGCTACACCTTC.

This clonotype has ten or more counts. V usage is TRBV7-2 and J usage is TRBJ2-1, with D perhaps matching TRBD2 (6 bases). The CDR3 sequence is 15 residues long. CDR1 SGHTA and CDR2 FQGNSA come from the germline V gene. V lost 5 bases and J 6 bases, leaving 17 bases between the germline ends. Here the CDR3 reads CASSPAGTWPNEQFF. The CDR3 nucleotides read TGTGCCAGCAGCCCGGCCGGGACTTGGCCCAATGAGCAGTTCTTC. Combining the CDR3 with reference TRBV7-2 and TRBJ2-1 gives the whole variable domain GAGVSQSPSNKVTEKGKDVELRCDPISGHTALYWYRQSLGQGLEFLIYFQGNSAPDKSGLPSDRFSAERTGGSVSTLTIQRTQQEDSAVYLCASSPAGTWPNEQFFGPGTRLTVL.

This sequence joins TRBV6-5 and TRBJ2-2; D not resolved. Trimming removed 6 bases from V and 16 bases from J, with 27 bases in between. CDR3 length: 15 residues. Germline CDR1 is MNHEY and CDR2 is SVGAGI. The CDR3 protein is CASRLQSVSTETQFF. The CDR3 DNA follows: TGTGCCAGCAGACTCCAGTCTGTAAGTACAGAGACGCAGTTTTTT.

This clonotype was picked up many times. The chain employs TRBV7-2 and TRBJ2-1; 8 bases map to TRBD2. With V trimmed by 2 bases and J by 8 bases, 5 bases remained unmatched. CDR3 size: 14 residues. Germline assignment: CDR1 SGHTA and CDR2 FQGNSA. The CDR3 DNA sequence: TGTGCCAGCAGCTTATTAGCGGGGCCCCATGAGCAGTTCTTC. Protein: CASSLLAGPHEQFF. Complete variable domain (other parts from reference TRBV7-2 and TRBJ2-1): GAGVSQSPSNKVTEKGKDVELRCDPISGHTALYWYRQSLGQGLEFLIYFQGNSAPDKSGLPSDRFSAERTGGSVSTLTIQRTQQEDSAVYLCASSLLAGPHEQFFGPGTRLTVL.

About this clonotype itself: One end of the junction is discordant with germline, which a read error may explain. V usage is TRBV6-1 and J usage is TRBJ2-4; D gene unclear. Per germline, CDR1 MNHNS and CDR2 SASEGT. The CDR3 consists of 14 residues. CDR3 coding DNA: TGCGGCAGCACTGGGCTGAGAGCCACAAACATTCAGTACTTT. This gives the protein CGSTGLRATNIQYF.

The chain carries TRBV6-5 and TRBJ2-7; 9 positions match TRBD1. Germline V gene sequence: CDR1 MNHEY, CDR2 SVGAGI. This CDR3 region has 16 residues. The junction had 6 bases not matched to a gene; V was cut back by 2 bases and J by 1 base. This chain's CDR3 is CASSYLTGTGSYEQYF. The CDR3 nucleotides read TGTGCCAGCAGTTACCTGACTGGGACAGGGTCCTACGAGCAGTACTTC.

The sample holds a few counts of this clonotype. The junction shows a germline mismatch at one end, possibly a read error. The rearrangement links TRBV6-1 to TRBJ2-3, with TRBD2 matching 7 bases. The germline V gene encodes CDR1 MNHNS and CDR2 SASEGT. CDR3 length: 13 amino acids. The CDR3, as DNA: TGTGCCAGGGGGCAGGGAGGGAAAGATACGCAGTACTTT. Translating it yields CARGQGGKDTQYF.

This clonotype was detected ten times or more. The chain combines TRBV27 with TRBJ2-2; D remains ambiguous. Germline V gene lookup returns CDR1 MNHEY and CDR2 SMNVEV (reference sequence). CDR3 length: 15 residues. V shed 6 bases and J shed 4 bases, with 15 bases lying between them. The CDR3 DNA reads as TGTGCCAGCAGCCTCACGGCCAGCCTCACCGGGGAGCTGTTTTTT. Translation: CASSLTASLTGELFF.

This clonotype was detected ten times or more. V usage is TRBV6-1 and J usage is TRBJ1-1; 7 bases match TRBD1. The length of the CDR3 is 15 residues. Germline CDR1 is MNHNS and CDR2 is SASEGT. Trimming took 6 bases from V and 3 from J; bases not matched to a gene: 10. The CDR3 nucleotides read TGTGCCAGCAGCTTTTCGGGACAGCCTTACACTGAAGCTTTCTTT. This encodes CASSFSGQPYTEAFF.